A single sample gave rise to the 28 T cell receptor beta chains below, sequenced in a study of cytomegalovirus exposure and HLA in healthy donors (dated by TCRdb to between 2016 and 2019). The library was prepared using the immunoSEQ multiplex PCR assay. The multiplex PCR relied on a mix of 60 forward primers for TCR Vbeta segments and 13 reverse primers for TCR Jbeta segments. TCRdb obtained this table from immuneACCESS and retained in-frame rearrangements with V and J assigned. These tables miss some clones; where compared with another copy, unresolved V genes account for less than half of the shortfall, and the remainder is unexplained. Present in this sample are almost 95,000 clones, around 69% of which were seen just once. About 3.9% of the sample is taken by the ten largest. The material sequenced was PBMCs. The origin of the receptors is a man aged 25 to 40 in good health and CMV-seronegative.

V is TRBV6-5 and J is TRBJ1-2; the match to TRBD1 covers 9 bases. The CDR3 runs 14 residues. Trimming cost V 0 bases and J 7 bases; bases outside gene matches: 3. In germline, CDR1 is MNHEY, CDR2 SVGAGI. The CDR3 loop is CASSYSRDRVGYTF. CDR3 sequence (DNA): TGTGCCAGCAGTTACTCCCGGGACAGGGTTGGCTACACCTTC.

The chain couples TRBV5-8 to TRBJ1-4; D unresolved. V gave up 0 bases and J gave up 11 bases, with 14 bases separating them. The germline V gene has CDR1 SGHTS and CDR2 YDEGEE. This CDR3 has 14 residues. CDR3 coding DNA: TGTGCCAGCAGCTTGGTCGGTGACATAAGGAAACTGTTTTTT. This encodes CASSLVGDIRKLFF.

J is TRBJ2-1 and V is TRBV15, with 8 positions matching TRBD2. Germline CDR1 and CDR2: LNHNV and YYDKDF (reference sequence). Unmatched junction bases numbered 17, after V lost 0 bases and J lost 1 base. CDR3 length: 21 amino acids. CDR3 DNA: TGTGCCACCAGCAGAGATCTTATGGGATATAGCGGGGATTCTTCCTACAATGAGCAGTTCTTC. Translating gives CATSRDLMGYSGDSSYNEQFF.

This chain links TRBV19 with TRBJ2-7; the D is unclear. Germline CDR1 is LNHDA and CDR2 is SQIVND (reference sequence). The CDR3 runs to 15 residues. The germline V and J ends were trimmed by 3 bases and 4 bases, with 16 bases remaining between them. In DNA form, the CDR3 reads TGTGCCAGTAGTATTAGCTCGGCTATCCAATACGAGCAGTACTTC. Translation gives CASSISSAIQYEQYF. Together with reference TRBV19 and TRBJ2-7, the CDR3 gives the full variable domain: DGGITQSPKYLFRKEGQNVTLSCEQNLNHDAMYWYRQDPGQGLRLIYYSQIVNDFQKGDIAEGYSVSREKKESFPLTVTSAQKNPTAFYLCASSISSAIQYEQYFGPGTRLTVT.

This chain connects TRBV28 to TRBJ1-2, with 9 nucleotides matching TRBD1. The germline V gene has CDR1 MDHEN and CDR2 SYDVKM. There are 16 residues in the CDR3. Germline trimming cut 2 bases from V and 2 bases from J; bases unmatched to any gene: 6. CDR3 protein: CASSLISGQGNYGYTF. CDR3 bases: TGTGCCAGCAGTTTAATCTCGGGACAGGGAAACTATGGCTACACCTTC.

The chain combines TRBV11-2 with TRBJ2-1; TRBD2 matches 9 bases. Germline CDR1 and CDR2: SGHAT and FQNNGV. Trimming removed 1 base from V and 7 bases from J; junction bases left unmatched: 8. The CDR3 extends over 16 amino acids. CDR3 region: CASSLGRLAEKNEQFF. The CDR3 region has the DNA TGTGCCAGCAGCTTAGGTAGACTAGCGGAAAAGAATGAGCAGTTCTTC.

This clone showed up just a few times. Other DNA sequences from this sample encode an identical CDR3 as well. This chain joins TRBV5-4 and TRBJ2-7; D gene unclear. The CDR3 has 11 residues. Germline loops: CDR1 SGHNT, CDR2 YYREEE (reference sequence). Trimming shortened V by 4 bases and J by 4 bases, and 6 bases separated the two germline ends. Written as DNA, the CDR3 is TGTGCCAGCAGCAGCAGGTACGAGCAGTACTTC. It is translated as CASSSRYEQYF.

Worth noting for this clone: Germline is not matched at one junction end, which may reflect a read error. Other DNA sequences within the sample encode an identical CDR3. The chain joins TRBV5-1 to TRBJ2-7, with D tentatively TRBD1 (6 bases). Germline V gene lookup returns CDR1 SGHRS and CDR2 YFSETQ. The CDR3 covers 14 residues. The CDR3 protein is CASSAGQISYEQYF. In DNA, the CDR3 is TGCGCCAGCAGCGCCGGACAGATCTCCTACGAACAGTACTTC.

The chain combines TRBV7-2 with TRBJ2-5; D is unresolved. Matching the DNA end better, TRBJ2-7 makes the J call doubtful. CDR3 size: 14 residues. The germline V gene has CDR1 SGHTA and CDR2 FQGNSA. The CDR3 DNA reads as TGTGCCAGCAGCTTAGCATGGAGCTCCTACGAGCAGTACTTC. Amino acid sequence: CASSLAWSSYEQYF.

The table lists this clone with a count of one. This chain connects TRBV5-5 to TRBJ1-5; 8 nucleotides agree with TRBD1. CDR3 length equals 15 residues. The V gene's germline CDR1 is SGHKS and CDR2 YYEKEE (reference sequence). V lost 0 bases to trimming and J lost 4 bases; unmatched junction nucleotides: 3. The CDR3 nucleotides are TGTGCCAGCAGCTTGGCAGGGGGCCTAAATCAGCCCCAGCATTTT. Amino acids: CASSLAGGLNQPQHF.

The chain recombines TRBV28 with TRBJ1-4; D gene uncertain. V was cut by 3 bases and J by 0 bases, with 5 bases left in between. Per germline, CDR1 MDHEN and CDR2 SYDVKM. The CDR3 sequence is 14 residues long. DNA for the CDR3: TGTGCCAGCAGTTTCAGTGCAACTAATGAAAAACTGTTTTTT. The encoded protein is CASSFSATNEKLFF.

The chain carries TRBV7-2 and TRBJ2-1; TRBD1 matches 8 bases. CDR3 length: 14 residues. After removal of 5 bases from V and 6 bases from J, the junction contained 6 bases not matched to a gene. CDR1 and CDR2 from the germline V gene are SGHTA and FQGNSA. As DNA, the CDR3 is TGTGCCAGCAGCGAGAGGACAGGGAGCAATGAGCAGTTCTTC. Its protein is CASSERTGSNEQFF.

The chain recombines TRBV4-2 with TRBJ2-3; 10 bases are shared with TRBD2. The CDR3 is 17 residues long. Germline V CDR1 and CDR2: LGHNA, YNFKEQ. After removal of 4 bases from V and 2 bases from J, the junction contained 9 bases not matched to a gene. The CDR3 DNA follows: TGTGCCAGCAGCCGTTCCATTAGCGGGGGGCTCACAGATACGCAGTATTTT. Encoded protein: CASSRSISGGLTDTQYF.

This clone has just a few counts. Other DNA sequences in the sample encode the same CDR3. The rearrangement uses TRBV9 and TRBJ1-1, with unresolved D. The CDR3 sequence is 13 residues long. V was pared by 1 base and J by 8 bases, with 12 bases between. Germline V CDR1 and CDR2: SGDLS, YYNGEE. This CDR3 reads CASSVFVSTEAFF. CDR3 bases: TGTGCCAGCAGCGTATTCGTCAGTACGGAAGCTTTCTTT.

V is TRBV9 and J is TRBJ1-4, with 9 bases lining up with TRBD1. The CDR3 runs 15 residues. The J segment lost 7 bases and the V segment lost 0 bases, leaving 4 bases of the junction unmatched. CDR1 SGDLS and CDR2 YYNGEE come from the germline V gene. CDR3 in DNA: TGTGCCAGCAGCGTAGGTTTGACAGGGGGTGAAAAACTGTTTTTT. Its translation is CASSVGLTGGEKLFF.

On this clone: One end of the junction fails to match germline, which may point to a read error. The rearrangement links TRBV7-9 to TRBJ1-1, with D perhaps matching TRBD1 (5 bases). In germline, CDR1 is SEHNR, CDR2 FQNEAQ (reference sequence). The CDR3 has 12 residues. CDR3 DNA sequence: TGTTCCAGCAACGGGGGGACCACTGAAGCTTTCTTT. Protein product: CSSNGGTTEAFF.

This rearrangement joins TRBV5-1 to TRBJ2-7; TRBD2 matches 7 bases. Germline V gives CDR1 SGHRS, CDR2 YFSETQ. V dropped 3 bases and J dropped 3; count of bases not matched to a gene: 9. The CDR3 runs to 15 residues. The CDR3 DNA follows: TGCGCCAGCAGCTGGGGCGGGAGTATGGGCTACGAGCAGTACTTC. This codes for CASSWGGSMGYEQYF.

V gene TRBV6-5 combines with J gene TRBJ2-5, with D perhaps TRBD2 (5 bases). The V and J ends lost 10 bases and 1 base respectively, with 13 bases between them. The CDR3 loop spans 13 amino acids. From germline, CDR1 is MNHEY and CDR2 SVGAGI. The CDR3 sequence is CATRRSPQETQYF. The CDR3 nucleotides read TGTGCCACACGGAGGTCCCCCCAAGAGACCCAGTACTTC.

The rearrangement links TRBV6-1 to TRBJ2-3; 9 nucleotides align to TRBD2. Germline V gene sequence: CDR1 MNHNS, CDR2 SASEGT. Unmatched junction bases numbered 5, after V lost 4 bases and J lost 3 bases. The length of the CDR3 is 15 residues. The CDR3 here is CASSVASGATDTQYF. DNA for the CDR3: TGTGCCAGCAGTGTCGCTAGCGGGGCAACAGATACGCAGTATTTT.

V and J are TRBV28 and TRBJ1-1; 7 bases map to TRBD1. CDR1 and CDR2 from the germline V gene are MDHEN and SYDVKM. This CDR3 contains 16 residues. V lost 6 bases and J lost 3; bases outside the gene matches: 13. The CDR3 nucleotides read TGTGCCAGCAGCCCACTCCCCAGGGGGTCGGACACTGAAGCTTTCTTT. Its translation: CASSPLPRGSDTEAFF.

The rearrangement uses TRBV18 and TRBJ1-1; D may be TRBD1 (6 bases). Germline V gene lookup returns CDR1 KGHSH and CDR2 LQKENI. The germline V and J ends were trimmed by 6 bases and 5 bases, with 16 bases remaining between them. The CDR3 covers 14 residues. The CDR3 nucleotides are TGTGCCAGCTCCCACGGGCCCACAGGGACTGAAGCTTTCTTT. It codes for CASSHGPTGTEAFF.

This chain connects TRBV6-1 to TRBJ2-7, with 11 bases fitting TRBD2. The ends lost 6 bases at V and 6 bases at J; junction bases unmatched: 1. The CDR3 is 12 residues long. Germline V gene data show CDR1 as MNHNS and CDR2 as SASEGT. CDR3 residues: CASRTSGSEQYF. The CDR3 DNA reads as TGTGCCAGCAGAACTAGCGGGAGCGAGCAGTACTTC.

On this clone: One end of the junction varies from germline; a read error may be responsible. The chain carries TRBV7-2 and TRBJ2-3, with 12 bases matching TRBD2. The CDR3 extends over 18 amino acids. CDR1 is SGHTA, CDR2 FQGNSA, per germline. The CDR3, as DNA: TGTGCCAACAGCTTTCCACTGACTAGCGGGGGACAAGGAGATACGCAGTATTTT. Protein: CANSFPLTSGGQGDTQYF. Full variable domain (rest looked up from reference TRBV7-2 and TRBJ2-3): GAGVSQSPSNKVTEKGKDVELRCDPISGHTALYWYRQSLGQGLEFLIYFQGNSAPDKSGLPSDRFSAERTGGSVSTLTIQRTQQEDSAVYLCANSFPLTSGGQGDTQYFGPGTRLTVL.

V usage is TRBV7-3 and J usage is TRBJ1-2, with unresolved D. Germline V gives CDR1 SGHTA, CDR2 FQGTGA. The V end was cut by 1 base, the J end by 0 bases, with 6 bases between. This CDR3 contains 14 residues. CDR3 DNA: TGTGCCAGCAGCTTAAGAGTCACTAACTATGGCTACACCTTC. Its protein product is CASSLRVTNYGYTF.

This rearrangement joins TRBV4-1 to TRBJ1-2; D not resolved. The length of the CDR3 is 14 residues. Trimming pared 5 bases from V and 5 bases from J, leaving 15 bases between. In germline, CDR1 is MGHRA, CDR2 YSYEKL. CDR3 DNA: TGCGCCAGCAGCGACTCCGGGGTTCTTTATGGCTACACCTTC. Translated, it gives CASSDSGVLYGYTF.

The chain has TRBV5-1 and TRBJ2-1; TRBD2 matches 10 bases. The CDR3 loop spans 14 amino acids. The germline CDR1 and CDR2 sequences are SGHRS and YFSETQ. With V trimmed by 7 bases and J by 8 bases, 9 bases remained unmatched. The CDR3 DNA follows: TGCGCCAGCTGCAAGCGGGAGGGTATGGATGAGCAGTTCTTC. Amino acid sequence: CASCKREGMDEQFF.

CDR3 sequence: CASGNGGLFRDTQYF. DNA of the CDR3: TGTGCCAGCGGTAACGGGGGGCTTTTCAGAGATACGCAGTATTTT. The V gene is TRBV7-9, the J gene TRBJ2-3; perhaps TRBD2 as D (7 bases). The CDR3 sequence is 15 residues long. The germline V gene has CDR1 SEHNR and CDR2 FQNEAQ (reference sequence). Trimming pared 8 bases from V and 5 bases from J, leaving 20 bases between.

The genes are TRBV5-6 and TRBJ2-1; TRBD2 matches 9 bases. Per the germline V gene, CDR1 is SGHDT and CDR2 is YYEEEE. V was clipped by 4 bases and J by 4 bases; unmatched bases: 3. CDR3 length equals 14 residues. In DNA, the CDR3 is TGTGCCAGCAGCCTTAGCGGGAGATACAATGAGCAGTTCTTC. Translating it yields CASSLSGRYNEQFF. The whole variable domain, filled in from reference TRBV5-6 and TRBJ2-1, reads DAGVTQSPTHLIKTRGQQVTLRCSPKSGHDTVSWYQQALGQGPQFIFQYYEEEERQRGNFPDRFSGHQFPNYSSELNVNALLLGDSALYLCASSLSGRYNEQFFGPGTRLTVL.